A single sample is the source of the 8 T cell receptor beta chains below, sequenced in a study of T cells expressing NK-cell markers. TCRdb derives one entry per CDR3 protein from the 5' RACE reads, leaving out DNA. Here the sample table reports hundreds of thousands of distinct CDR3 sequences. Sequencing was done on a sample of blood T cells: a sorted CD56 or NKG2C T cell subset, CD4+ or CD8+ T cells, or bulk PBMC T cells (not recorded which). The receptors originated from a man between 18 and 35 years old in good health.

The chain employs TRBV12-3 or TRBV12-4 and TRBJ1-2; TCRdb proposes TRBD1, but this gene call is untestable without DNA. The CDR3 is 14 amino acids. The CDR3 reads CASTPRTGGSGYTF.

The chain carries TRBV3-1 and TRBJ2-1; TCRdb's assignment of TRBD2 cannot be checked, as there is no DNA. Germline CDR1 and CDR2: LGHDT and YNNKEL (reference sequence). The CDR3 spans 15 residues. The CDR3 region is CASSPSNRGRNEQFF.

J is TRBJ1-1 and V is TRBV29-1. The length of the CDR3 is 12 residues. The germline V gene has CDR1 SQVTM and CDR2 ANQGSEA. CDR3 amino acids: CSVVEGGPEAFF.

J is TRBJ2-3 and V is TRBV5-1; TCRdb gives TRBD2 as the D gene, but with no DNA this cannot be confirmed. There are 16 residues in the CDR3. In germline, CDR1 is SGHRS, CDR2 YFSETQ. CDR3 region: CASRRTSGSWADTQYF.

This chain links TRBV4-2 with TRBJ2-6; the D gene TCRdb calls, TRBD1, cannot be checked with no DNA. CDR1 is LGHNA, CDR2 YNFKEQ, per germline. The CDR3 spans 20 residues. The CDR3 is CASSRAAGTPTGSGANVLTF.

This chain connects TRBV30 to TRBJ2-3; with no DNA, the TCRdb D assignment of TRBD2 cannot be verified. The germline gives CDR1 GTSNPN, CDR2 SVGIG (reference sequence). The length of the CDR3 is 14 residues. CDR3 residues: CAWRREGAVDTQYF.

The J gene is TRBJ1-5, the V gene TRBV5-5. The CDR3 is made up of 17 amino acids. In germline, CDR1 is SGHKS, CDR2 YYEKEE (reference sequence). CDR3 amino acids: CASSLYRSGGPYQPQHF.

This rearrangement joins TRBV2 to TRBJ2-1. The CDR3 covers 12 residues. Germline assignment: CDR1 SNHLY and CDR2 FYNNEI. CDR3 sequence reads: CASSESTTQQFF.